The rows below give T cell receptor beta chains drawn from one sample of a study of shared clonotypes between healthy human individuals. Profiled with immunoSEQ multiplex PCR; TCRdb holds only in-frame clones, not every one. There are about 1,900,000 clones in the sample; around 96% occur only once, and more than 0.95% lies in the top ten. Material for sequencing was naive CD8+ T cells sorted from blood. These receptors originate from a man between 18 and 35 years old in good health. CDR3s include the opening cysteine and the closing phenylalanine or tryptophan. The D gene is left open where the match is weak. Not all rows give a size; the values are once, few, many and, for expanded clones, a class.

J: TRBJ1-2
D: TRBD1
V: TRBV30
size: -
CDR3: CASSGQGADGYTF
DNA: TGTGCCTCCAGCGGACAGGGTGCGGATGGCTACACCTTC

J: TRBJ2-1
D: TRBD1
V: TRBV5-6
size: -
CDR3: CASSPGQPLYNEQFF
DNA: TGTGCCAGCAGCCCGGGACAGCCGCTTTACAATGAGCAGTTCTTC

J: TRBJ2-1
D: TRBD2
V: TRBV7-8
size: -
CDR3: CASRWGTSGSEQFF
DNA: TGTGCCAGCAGATGGGGGACTAGCGGGAGTGAGCAGTTCTTC

J: TRBJ2-5
D: -
V: TRBV11-2
size: -
CDR3: CASSWPGGETQYF
DNA: TGTGCCAGCAGCTGGCCCGGGGGAGAGACCCAGTACTTC

J: TRBJ2-7
D: -
V: TRBV28
size: -
CDR3: CASSFLGVRYEQYF
DNA: TGTGCCAGCAGTTTTCTAGGGGTTAGATACGAGCAGTACTTC

J: TRBJ2-7
D: TRBD2
V: TRBV7-9
size: -
CDR3: CASSLPSGNEQYF
DNA: TGTGCCAGCAGCTTACCTAGCGGGAACGAGCAGTACTTC

J: TRBJ1-2
D: TRBD1
V: TRBV27
size: -
CDR3: CASSRQGSGYGYTF
DNA: TGTGCCAGCAGTCGACAGGGAAGCGGCTATGGCTACACCTTC

J: TRBJ2-7
D: TRBD2
V: TRBV11-2
size: -
CDR3: CASSLDHGETSTYEQYF
DNA: TGTGCCAGCAGCTTAGATCATGGGGAGACTAGCACCTACGAGCAGTACTTC

J: TRBJ1-1
D: -
V: TRBV20-1
size: -
CDR3: CSARDNTEAFF
DNA: TGCAGTGCTAGAGATAACACTGAAGCTTTCTTT

J: TRBJ2-7
D: -
V: TRBV28
size: -
CDR3: CASSLGLGGRGTTVTYEQYF
DNA: TGTGCCAGCAGTTTAGGCTTAGGGGGGCGCGGTACTACCGTAACCTACGAGCAGTACTTC

J: TRBJ1-4
D: -
V: TRBV4-2
size: -
CDR3: CASNGDVDEKLFF
DNA: TGTGCCAGCAATGGGGACGTCGATGAAAAACTGTTTTTT

J: TRBJ2-5
D: TRBD2
V: TRBV29-1
size: -
CDR3: CSVEGTTGGYQETQYF
DNA: TGCAGCGTTGAAGGCACGACGGGAGGGTACCAAGAGACCCAGTACTTC

J: TRBJ2-7
D: TRBD1
V: TRBV11-2
size: -
CDR3: CASSLDLLGTGYLSEQYF
DNA: TGTGCCAGCAGCTTAGATCTCTTAGGGACAGGGTACTTGAGCGAGCAGTACTTC

J: TRBJ2-3
D: -
V: TRBV5-4
size: -
CDR3: CASSPRTDTQYF
DNA: TGTGCCAGCAGCCCCCGCACAGATACGCAGTATTTT

J: TRBJ1-4
D: -
V: TRBV7-9
size: -
CDR3: CASSPPTATNEKLFF
DNA: TGTGCCAGCAGCCCCCCCACTGCAACTAATGAAAAACTGTTTTTT

J: TRBJ2-7
D: TRBD2
V: TRBV6-1
size: -
CDR3: CASSEGLADYYEQYF
DNA: TGTGCCAGCAGCGAGGGACTAGCGGACTACTACGAGCAGTACTTC

J: TRBJ2-7
D: -
V: TRBV11-2
size: once
CDR3: CASSLAGGVYEQYF
DNA: TGTGCCAGCAGCTTGGCCGGGGGCGTATACGAGCAGTACTTC

J: TRBJ2-1
D: -
V: TRBV7-6
size: -
CDR3: CASSLDLSSYNEQFF
DNA: TGTGCCAGCAGCTTAGACCTGAGCTCCTACAATGAGCAGTTCTTC

J: TRBJ2-5
D: -
V: TRBV5-1
size: -
CDR3: CASSLPGSEFTQETQYF
DNA: TGCGCCAGCAGCTTGCCAGGGTCAGAATTTACCCAAGAGACCCAGTACTTC

J: TRBJ2-7
D: -
V: TRBV13
size: -
CDR3: CASSLAGTHTYEQYF
DNA: TGTGCCAGCAGCTTAGCCGGGACACATACCTACGAGCAGTACTTC

J: TRBJ2-3
D: TRBD2
V: TRBV5-4
size: -
CDR3: CASSPPGGDVTQYF
DNA: TGTGCCAGCAGCCCCCCGGGGGGGGATGTTACGCAGTATTTT

J: TRBJ2-7
D: TRBD1
V: TRBV14
size: -
CDR3: CASSRTGTVKFYEQYF
DNA: TGTGCCAGCAGCCGGACCGGGACAGTCAAATTCTACGAGCAGTACTTC

J: TRBJ2-3
D: TRBD1
V: TRBV2
size: -
CDR3: CAKVHRDRATDTQYF
DNA: TGTGCCAAAGTGCACCGGGACAGGGCCACAGATACGCAGTATTTT

J: TRBJ2-7
D: TRBD1
V: TRBV7-9
size: -
CDR3: CASSLTGEGSYEQYF
DNA: TGTGCCAGCAGCCTGACAGGGGAAGGGTCCTACGAGCAGTACTTC

J: TRBJ1-2
D: -
V: TRBV5-6
size: -
CDR3: CASSLGGSNYGYTF
DNA: TGTGCCAGCAGCTTAGGAGGATCCAACTATGGCTACACCTTC

J: TRBJ2-6
D: -
V: TRBV6-5
size: -
CDR3: CASTIGLSGANVLTF
DNA: TGTGCCAGCACCATAGGGCTCTCTGGGGCCAACGTCCTGACTTTC

J: TRBJ2-7
D: -
V: TRBV27
size: once
CDR3: CASSLRFGGSEQYF
DNA: TGTGCCAGCAGTTTACGTTTCGGAGGTTCCGAGCAGTACTTC

J: TRBJ2-2
D: -
V: TRBV28
size: -
CDR3: CASSSHRVWGTVSGELFF
DNA: TGTGCCAGCAGTTCCCACCGAGTCTGGGGAACAGTTTCCGGGGAGCTGTTTTTT

J: TRBJ2-7
D: TRBD1
V: TRBV28
size: -
CDR3: CASSWLSGGQEQYF
DNA: TGTGCCAGCAGTTGGCTCTCAGGGGGACAAGAGCAGTACTTC

J: TRBJ2-3
D: -
V: TRBV2
size: -
CDR3: CASSESMTWGTDTQYF
DNA: TGTGCCAGCAGTGAATCAATGACATGGGGCACAGATACGCAGTATTTT

J: TRBJ2-7
D: TRBD2
V: TRBV27
size: -
CDR3: CASSLGREGYEQYF
DNA: TGTGCCAGCAGTTTAGGGCGGGAGGGCTACGAGCAGTACTTC

J: TRBJ1-1
D: -
V: TRBV11-2
size: -
CDR3: CASSLVGASNTEAFF
DNA: TGTGCCAGCAGCTTAGTAGGTGCCTCGAACACTGAAGCTTTCTTT

J: TRBJ2-7
D: TRBD2
V: TRBV18
size: -
CDR3: CASSPGPGGYEQYF
DNA: TGTGCCAGCTCACCAGGGCCGGGGGGCTACGAGCAGTACTTC

J: TRBJ1-6
D: -
V: TRBV4-3
size: -
CDR3: CASSPTAYSYNSPLHF
DNA: TGCGCCAGCAGCCCGACAGCCTACTCCTATAATTCACCCCTCCACTTT

J: TRBJ2-7
D: TRBD1
V: TRBV25-1
size: -
CDR3: CASSAYETGGDSYEQYF
DNA: TGTGCCAGCAGTGCGTACGAGACAGGGGGAGATTCCTACGAGCAGTACTTC

J: TRBJ1-1
D: -
V: TRBV5-1
size: once
CDR3: CASGSGAETEAFF
DNA: TGCGCCAGCGGTTCGGGGGCTGAAACTGAAGCTTTCTTT

J: TRBJ1-5
D: TRBD1
V: TRBV27
size: -
CDR3: CASRQTGGNQPQHF
DNA: TGTGCCAGCAGGCAAACAGGGGGAAATCAGCCCCAGCATTTT

J: TRBJ2-5
D: TRBD2
V: TRBV5-6
size: -
CDR3: CASIVWSSGREETQYF
DNA: TGTGCCAGCATCGTCTGGTCTAGCGGGAGGGAAGAGACCCAGTACTTC

J: TRBJ1-1
D: -
V: TRBV27
size: -
CDR3: CASSLLEGSTEAFF
DNA: TGTGCCAGCAGTTTGTTGGAGGGGAGCACTGAAGCTTTCTTT

J: TRBJ2-2
D: -
V: TRBV4-3
size: -
CDR3: CASSPGRLGLNTGELFF
DNA: TGCGCCAGCAGCCCGGGGAGACTAGGGTTGAACACCGGGGAGCTGTTTTTT

J: TRBJ1-1
D: TRBD1
V: TRBV5-1
size: -
CDR3: CASSPGTDRNTEAFF
DNA: TGCGCCAGCAGCCCGGGGACAGACCGGAACACTGAAGCTTTCTTT

J: TRBJ1-2
D: -
V: TRBV7-8
size: -
CDR3: CASSSPGLNYGYTF
DNA: TGTGCCAGCAGCTCACCGGGACTAAACTATGGCTACACCTTC

J: TRBJ1-5
D: -
V: TRBV7-9
size: -
CDR3: CASSPPGNQPQHF
DNA: TGTGCCAGCAGCCCCCCGGGGAATCAGCCCCAGCATTTT

J: TRBJ2-5
D: TRBD1
V: TRBV5-3
size: -
CDR3: CARSFPGTGNQETQYF
DNA: TGTGCCAGAAGCTTTCCCGGGACAGGCAACCAAGAGACCCAGTACTTC

J: TRBJ2-3
D: TRBD2
V: TRBV30
size: -
CDR3: CAWSGGRTDTQYF
DNA: TGTGCCTGGAGTGGCGGGAGGACGGATACGCAGTATTTT

J: TRBJ1-5
D: -
V: TRBV19
size: -
CDR3: CASTPGTVNQPQHF
DNA: TGTGCCAGTACCCCCGGGACGGTGAATCAGCCCCAGCATTTT

J: TRBJ2-3
D: TRBD2
V: TRBV7-7
size: -
CDR3: CAPSRSGSADTQYF
DNA: TGTGCTCCAAGTCGTAGCGGGAGCGCAGATACGCAGTATTTT

J: TRBJ1-5
D: -
V: TRBV28
size: -
CDR3: CASSPIGNQPQHF
DNA: TGTGCCAGCAGTCCAATTGGCAATCAGCCCCAGCATTTT

J: TRBJ2-7
D: TRBD1
V: TRBV4-3
size: -
CDR3: CASSQDWTGVHFYEQYF
DNA: TGCGCCAGCAGCCAAGATTGGACAGGGGTCCACTTTTACGAGCAGTACTTC

J: TRBJ1-2
D: -
V: TRBV10-2
size: few
CDR3: CASSDGGAYGYTF
DNA: TGCGCCAGCAGTGATGGGGGAGCCTATGGCTACACCTTC

J: TRBJ2-2
D: -
V: TRBV5-4
size: -
CDR3: CASSLHGTGELFF
DNA: TGTGCCAGCAGCTTGCATGGGACCGGGGAGCTGTTTTTT